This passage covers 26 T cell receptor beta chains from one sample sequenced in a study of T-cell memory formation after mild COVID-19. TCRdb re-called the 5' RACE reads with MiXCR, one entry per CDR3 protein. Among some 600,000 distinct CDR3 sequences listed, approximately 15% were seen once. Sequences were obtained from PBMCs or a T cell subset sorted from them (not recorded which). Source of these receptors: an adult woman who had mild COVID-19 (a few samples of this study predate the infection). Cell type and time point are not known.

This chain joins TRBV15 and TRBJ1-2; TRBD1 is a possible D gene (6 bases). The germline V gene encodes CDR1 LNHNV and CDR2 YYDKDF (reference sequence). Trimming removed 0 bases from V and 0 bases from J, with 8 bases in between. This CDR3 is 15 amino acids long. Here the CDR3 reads CATSRDRTANYGYTF. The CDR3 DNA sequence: TGTGCCACCAGCAGAGATCGGACAGCTAACTATGGCTACACCTTC.

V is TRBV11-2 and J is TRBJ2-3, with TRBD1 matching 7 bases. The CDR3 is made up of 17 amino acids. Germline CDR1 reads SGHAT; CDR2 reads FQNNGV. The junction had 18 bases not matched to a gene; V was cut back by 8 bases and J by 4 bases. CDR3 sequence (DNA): TGTGCCAGCGGATTATACCGACTGGACAGGATAGCAGATACGCAGTATTTT. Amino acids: CASGLYRLDRIADTQYF.

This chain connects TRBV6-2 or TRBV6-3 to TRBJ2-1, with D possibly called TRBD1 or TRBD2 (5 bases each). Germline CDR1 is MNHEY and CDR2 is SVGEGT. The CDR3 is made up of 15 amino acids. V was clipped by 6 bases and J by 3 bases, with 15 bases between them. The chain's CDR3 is CASSQLGAVYNEQFF. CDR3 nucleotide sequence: TGTGCCAGCAGCCAACTAGGGGCCGTCTACAATGAGCAGTTCTTC.

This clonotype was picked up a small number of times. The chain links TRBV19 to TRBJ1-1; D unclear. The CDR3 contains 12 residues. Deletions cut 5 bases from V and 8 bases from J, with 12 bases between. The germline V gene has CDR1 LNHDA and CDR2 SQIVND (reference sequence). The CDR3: CASSWFRTEAFF. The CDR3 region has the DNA TGTGCCAGTAGTTGGTTTAGAACCGAAGCTTTCTTT. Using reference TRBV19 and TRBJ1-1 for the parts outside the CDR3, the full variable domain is DGGITQSPKYLFRKEGQNVTLSCEQNLNHDAMYWYRQDPGQGLRLIYYSQIVNDFQKGDIAEGYSVSREKKESFPLTVTSAQKNPTAFYLCASSWFRTEAFFGQGTRLTVV.

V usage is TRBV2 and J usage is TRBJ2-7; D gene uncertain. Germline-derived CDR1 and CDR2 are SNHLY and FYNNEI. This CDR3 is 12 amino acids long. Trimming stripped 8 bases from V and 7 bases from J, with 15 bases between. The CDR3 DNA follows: TGTGCCAGCGGATGGGGTTCAATAGAGCAGTACTTC. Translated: CASGWGSIEQYF. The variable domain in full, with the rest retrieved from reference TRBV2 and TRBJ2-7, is EPEVTQTPSHQVTQMGQEVILRCVPISNHLYFYWYRQILGQKVEFLVSFYNNEISEKSEIFDDQFSVERPDGSNFTLKIRSTKLEDSAMYFCASGWGSIEQYFGPGTRLTVT.

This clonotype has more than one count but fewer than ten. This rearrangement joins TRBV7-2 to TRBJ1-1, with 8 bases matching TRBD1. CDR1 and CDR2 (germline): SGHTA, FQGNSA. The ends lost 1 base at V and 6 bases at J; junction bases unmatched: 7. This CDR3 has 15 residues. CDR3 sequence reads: CASSLGLDRAAEAFF. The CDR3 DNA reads TGTGCCAGCAGCTTAGGGTTGGACAGGGCGGCTGAAGCTTTCTTT.

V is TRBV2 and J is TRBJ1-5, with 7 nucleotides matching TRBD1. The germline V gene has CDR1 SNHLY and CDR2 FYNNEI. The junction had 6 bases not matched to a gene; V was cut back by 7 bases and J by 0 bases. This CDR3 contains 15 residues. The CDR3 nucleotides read TGTGCCAGCACCAACAGGGGAAATAGCAATCAGCCCCAGCATTTT. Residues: CASTNRGNSNQPQHF. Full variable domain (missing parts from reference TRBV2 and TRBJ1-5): EPEVTQTPSHQVTQMGQEVILRCVPISNHLYFYWYRQILGQKVEFLVSFYNNEISEKSEIFDDQFSVERPDGSNFTLKIRSTKLEDSAMYFCASTNRGNSNQPQHFGDGTRLSIL.

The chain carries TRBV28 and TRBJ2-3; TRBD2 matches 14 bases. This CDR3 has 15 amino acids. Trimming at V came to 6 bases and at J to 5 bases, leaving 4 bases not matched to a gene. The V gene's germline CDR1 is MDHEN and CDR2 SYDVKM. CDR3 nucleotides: TGTGCCAGCAGCGGGACTAGCGGGGGACAAGATACGCAGTATTTT. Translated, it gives CASSGTSGGQDTQYF.

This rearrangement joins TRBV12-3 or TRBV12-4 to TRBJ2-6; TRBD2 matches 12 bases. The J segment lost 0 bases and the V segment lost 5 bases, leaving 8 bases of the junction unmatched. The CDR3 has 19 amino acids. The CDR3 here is CASSGRLAGVYSGANVLTF. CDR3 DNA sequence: TGTGCCAGCAGTGGCAGACTAGCGGGGGTTTACTCTGGGGCCAACGTCCTGACTTTC.

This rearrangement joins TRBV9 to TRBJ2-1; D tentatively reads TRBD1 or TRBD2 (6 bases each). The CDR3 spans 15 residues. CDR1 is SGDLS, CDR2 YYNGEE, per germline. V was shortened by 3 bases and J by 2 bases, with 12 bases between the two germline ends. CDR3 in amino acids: CASSASGEAYNEQFF. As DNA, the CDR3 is TGTGCCAGCAGCGCATCAGGGGAGGCCTACAATGAGCAGTTCTTC.

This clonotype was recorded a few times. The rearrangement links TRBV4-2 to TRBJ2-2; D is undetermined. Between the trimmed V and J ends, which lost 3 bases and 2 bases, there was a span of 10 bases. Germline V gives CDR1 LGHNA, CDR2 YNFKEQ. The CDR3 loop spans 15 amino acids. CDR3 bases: TGTGCCAGCAGCCATTCGCGGCAAAACACCGGGGAGCTGTTTTTT. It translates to CASSHSRQNTGELFF.

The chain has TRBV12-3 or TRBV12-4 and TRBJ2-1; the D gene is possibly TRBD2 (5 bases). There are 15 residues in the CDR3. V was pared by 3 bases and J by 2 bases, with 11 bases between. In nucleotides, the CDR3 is TGTGCCAGCAGTTTCCGGGAAGGTCCCTACAATGAGCAGTTCTTC. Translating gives CASSFREGPYNEQFF.

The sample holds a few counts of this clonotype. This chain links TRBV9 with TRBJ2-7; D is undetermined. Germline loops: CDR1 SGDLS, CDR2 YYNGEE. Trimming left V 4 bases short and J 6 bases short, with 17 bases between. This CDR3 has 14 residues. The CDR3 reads CASSLGGDGGEQYF. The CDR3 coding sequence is TGTGCCAGCAGCCTCGGCGGCGACGGTGGCGAGCAGTACTTC. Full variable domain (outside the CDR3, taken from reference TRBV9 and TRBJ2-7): DSGVTQTPKHLITATGQRVTLRCSPRSGDLSVYWYQQSLDQGLQFLIQYYNGEERAKGNILERFSAQQFPDLHSELNLSSLELGDSALYFCASSLGGDGGEQYFGPGTRLTVT.

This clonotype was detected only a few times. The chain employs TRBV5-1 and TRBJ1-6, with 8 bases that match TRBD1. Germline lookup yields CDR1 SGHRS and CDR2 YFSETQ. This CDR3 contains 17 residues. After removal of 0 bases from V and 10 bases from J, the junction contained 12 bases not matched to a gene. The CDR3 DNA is TGCGCCAGCAGCTTGGGTATCGACAGGGGCCTAGGGTCACCCCTCCACTTT. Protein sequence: CASSLGIDRGLGSPLHF.

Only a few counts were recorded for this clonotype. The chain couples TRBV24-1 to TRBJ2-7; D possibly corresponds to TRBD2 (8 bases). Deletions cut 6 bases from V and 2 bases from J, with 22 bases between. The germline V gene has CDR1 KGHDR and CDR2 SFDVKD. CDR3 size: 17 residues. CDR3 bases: TGTGCCACCAGTCGGATCCGGGGGGGGGACAGACCCTACGAGCAGTACTTC. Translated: CATSRIRGGDRPYEQYF.

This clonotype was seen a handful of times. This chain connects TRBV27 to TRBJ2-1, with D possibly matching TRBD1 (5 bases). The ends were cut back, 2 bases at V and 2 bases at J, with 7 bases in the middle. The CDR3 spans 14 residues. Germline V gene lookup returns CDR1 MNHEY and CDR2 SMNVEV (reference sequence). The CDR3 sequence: CASSLDSPYNEQFF. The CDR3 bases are TGTGCCAGCAGTTTAGACAGTCCCTACAATGAGCAGTTCTTC.

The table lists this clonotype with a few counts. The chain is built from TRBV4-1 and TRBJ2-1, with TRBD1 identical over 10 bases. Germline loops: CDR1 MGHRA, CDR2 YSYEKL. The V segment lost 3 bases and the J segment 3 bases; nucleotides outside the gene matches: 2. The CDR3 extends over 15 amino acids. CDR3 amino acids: CASSQTGGGYNEQFF. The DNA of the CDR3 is TGCGCCAGCAGCCAGACAGGGGGCGGCTACAATGAGCAGTTCTTC.

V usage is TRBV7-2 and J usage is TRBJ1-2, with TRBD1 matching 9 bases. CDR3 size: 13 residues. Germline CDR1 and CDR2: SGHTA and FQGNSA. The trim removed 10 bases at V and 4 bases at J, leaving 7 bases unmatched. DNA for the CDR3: TGTGCCACCGGGACAGGGTTGATCTATGGCTACACCTTC. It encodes CATGTGLIYGYTF.

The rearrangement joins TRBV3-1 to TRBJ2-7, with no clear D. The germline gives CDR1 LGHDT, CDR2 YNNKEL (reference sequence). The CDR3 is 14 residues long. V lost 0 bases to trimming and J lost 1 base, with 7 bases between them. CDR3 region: CASSQDLGSYEQYF. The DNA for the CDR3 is TGTGCCAGCAGCCAAGATCTTGGGTCCTACGAGCAGTACTTC.

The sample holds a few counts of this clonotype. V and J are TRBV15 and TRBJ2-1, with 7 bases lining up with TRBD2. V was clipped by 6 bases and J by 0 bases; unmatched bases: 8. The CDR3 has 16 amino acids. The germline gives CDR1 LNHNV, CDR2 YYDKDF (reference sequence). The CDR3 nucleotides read TGTGCCACCAGGAGGAGGGCGGGAGTCTCCTACAATGAGCAGTTCTTC. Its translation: CATRRRAGVSYNEQFF.

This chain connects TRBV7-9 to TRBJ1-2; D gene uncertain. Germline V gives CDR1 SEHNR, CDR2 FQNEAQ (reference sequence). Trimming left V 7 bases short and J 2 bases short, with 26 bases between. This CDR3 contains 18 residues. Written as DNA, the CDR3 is TGTGCCAGCACCTCCTGGGAGACCGATCAGGAGGGAAACTATGGCTACACCTTC. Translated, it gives CASTSWETDQEGNYGYTF.

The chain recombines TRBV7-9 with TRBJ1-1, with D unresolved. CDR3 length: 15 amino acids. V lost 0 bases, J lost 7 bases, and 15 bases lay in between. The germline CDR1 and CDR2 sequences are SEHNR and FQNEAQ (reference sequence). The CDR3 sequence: CASSLALREAGEAFF. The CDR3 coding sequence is TGTGCCAGCAGCTTAGCTCTTAGGGAGGCGGGTGAAGCTTTCTTT.

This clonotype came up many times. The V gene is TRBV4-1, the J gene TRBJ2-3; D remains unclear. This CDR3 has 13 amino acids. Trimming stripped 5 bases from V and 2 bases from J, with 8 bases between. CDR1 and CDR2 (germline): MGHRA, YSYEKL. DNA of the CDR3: TGCGCCAGCAGCTTACAAAACACAGATACGCAGTATTTT. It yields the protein CASSLQNTDTQYF.

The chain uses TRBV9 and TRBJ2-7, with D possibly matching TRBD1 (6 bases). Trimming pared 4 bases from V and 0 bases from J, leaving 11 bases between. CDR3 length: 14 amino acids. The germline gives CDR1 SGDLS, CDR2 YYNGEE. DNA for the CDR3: TGTGCCAGCAGCCCCCCGGACAGCTCCTACGAGCAGTACTTC. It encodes CASSPPDSSYEQYF.

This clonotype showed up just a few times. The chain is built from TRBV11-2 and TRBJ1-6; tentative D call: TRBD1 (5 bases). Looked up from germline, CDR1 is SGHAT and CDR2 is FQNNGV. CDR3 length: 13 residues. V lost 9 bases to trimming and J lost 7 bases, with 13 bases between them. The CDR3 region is CASKGAFNSPLHF. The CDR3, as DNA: TGTGCCAGTAAAGGGGCCTTCAATTCACCCCTCCACTTT.

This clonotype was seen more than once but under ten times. The CDR3 is CSARRPGLAGTRPNEQFF. In DNA form, the CDR3 reads TGCAGTGCTAGAAGGCCTGGACTAGCGGGAACCCGGCCGAATGAGCAGTTCTTC. This chain joins TRBV20-1 and TRBJ2-1; 12 positions match TRBD2. The CDR3 loop spans 18 amino acids. J was trimmed by 7 bases and V by 2 bases; bases with no gene match: 15. Germline V gives CDR1 DFQATT, CDR2 SNEGSKA (reference sequence).